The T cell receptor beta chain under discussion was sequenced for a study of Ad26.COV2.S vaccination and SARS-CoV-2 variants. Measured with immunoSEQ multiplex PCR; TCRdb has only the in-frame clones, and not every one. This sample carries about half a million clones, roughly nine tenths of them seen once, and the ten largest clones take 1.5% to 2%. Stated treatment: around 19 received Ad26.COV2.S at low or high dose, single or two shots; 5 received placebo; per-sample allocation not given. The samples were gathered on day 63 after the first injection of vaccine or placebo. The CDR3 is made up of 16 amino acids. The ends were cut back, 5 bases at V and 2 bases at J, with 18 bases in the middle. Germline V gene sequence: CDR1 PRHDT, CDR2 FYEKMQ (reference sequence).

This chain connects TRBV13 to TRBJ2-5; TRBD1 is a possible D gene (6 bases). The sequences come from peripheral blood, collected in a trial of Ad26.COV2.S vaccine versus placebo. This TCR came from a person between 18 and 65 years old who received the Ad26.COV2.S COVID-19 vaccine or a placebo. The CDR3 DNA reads TGTGCCAGCAGCCCCCTAACCGGGACAAATCAAGAGACCCAGTACTTC. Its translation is CASSPLTGTNQETQYF.